This paragraph reports one T cell receptor beta chain. The data were taken from a study of blood T cell repertoires in COVID-19. On the study more broadly: From the United States, Italy and Spain came samples of acute and convalescent COVID-19.

Sequenced by immunoSEQ multiplex PCR; TCRdb stores in-frame clones only, minus some. The table has roughly 230,000 clones, roughly nine tenths seen once. CDR3 length equals 14 residues. In germline, CDR1 is MNHEY, CDR2 SMNVEV (reference sequence). Trimming cost V 7 bases and J 9 bases; bases outside gene matches: 10. The sample was peripheral blood. This TCR was recovered from a man between 70 and 80 years old with acute or convalescent COVID-19. V is TRBV27 and J is TRBJ2-1, with 9 bases that match TRBD2. Here the CDR3 reads CASIAGEFRGEQFF. The CDR3 bases are TGTGCCAGCATAGCGGGAGAGTTTAGGGGTGAGCAGTTCTTC.